The 2 T cell receptor beta chains below were found in one sample sequenced in a study of blood T cell repertoires in COVID-19. The method was immunoSEQ multiplex PCR; TCRdb's version includes in-frame clones alone and lacks a portion of them. Of around 150,000 clones listed, around 87% are singletons. Material for sequencing was PBMCs or T cells enriched from blood (not recorded which). The receptors shown here come from a woman aged 45-60 years who had recovered from COVID-19.

This chain connects TRBV27 to TRBJ2-4, with 12 positions matching TRBD2. CDR1 is MNHEY, CDR2 SMNVEV, per germline (reference sequence). V shed 0 bases and J 6 bases; nucleotides not matched to a gene: 12. The CDR3 loop spans 19 amino acids. As DNA, the CDR3 is TGTGCCAGCAGTTTATCAGCTAGCGGGGGGGCTGGGTTTGGAAACATTCAGTACTTC. Translated, it gives CASSLSASGGAGFGNIQYF.

The rearrangement joins TRBV4-2 to TRBJ1-2, with D possibly being TRBD1 (5 bases). This CDR3 comprises 14 residues. Germline-derived CDR1 and CDR2 are LGHNA and YNFKEQ. The germline V and J ends were trimmed by 1 base and 3 bases, with 9 bases remaining between them. CDR3: CASSQGGRDYGYTF. CDR3 bases: TGTGCCAGCAGCCAAGGGGGCAGGGACTATGGCTACACCTTC.